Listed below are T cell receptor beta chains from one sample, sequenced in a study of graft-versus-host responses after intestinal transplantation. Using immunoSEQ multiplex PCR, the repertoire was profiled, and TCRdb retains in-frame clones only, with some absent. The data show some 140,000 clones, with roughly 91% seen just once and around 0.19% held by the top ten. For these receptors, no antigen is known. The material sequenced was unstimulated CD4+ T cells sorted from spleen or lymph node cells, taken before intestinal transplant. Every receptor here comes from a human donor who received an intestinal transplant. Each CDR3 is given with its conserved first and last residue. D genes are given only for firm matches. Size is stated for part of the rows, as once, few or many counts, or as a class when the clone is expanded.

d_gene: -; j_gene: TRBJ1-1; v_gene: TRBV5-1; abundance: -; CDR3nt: TGCGCCAGCAGCTTGGGAGGGGCTCAGAACACTGAAGCTTTCTTT; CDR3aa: CASSLGGAQNTEAFF
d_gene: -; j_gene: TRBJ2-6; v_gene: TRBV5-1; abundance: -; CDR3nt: TGCGCCAGCAGCCTCTCTGGGGCCAACGTCCTGACTTTC; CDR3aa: CASSLSGANVLTF
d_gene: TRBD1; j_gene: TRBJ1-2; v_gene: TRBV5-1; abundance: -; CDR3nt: TGCGCCAGCACCCTGACAGGGGGAAACGGCTACACCTTC; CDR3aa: CASTLTGGNGYTF
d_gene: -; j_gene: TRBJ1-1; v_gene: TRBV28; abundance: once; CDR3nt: TGTGCCAGCAGTCCCGGGTGGGGCACTGAAGCTTTCTTT; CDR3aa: CASSPGWGTEAFF
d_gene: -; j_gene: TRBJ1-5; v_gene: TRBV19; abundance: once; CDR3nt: TGTGCCAGTAGTCCCGGGTGGAACTGGGCCAATCAGCCCCAGCATTTT; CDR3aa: CASSPGWNWANQPQHF
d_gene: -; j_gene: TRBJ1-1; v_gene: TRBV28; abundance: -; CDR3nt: TGTGCCAGCACCGCGACAGAGAACACTGAAGCTTTCTTT; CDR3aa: CASTATENTEAFF
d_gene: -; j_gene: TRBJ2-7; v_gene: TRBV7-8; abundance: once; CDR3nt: TGTGCCAGCAGCTTATTCGGGGGGCCAGGTTCTCCTCTTTGGTACGAGCAGTACTTC; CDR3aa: CASSLFGGPGSPLWYEQYF
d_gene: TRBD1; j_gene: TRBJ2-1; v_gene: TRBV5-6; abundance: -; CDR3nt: TGTGCCAGCAGCTTGGGGACAGGGGGCGGGAATGAGCAGTTCTTC; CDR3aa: CASSLGTGGGNEQFF
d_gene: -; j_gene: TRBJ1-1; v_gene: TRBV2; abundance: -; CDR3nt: TGTGCCAGGACCCTCGGGGGGCTAGGGGCGAACACTGAAGCTTTCTTT; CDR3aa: CARTLGGLGANTEAFF
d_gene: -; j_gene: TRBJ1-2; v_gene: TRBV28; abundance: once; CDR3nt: TGTGCCAGCTTCCTTTTACAGGGAGGCTACACCTTC; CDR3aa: CASFLLQGGYTF
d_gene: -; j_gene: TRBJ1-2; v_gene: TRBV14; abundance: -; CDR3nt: TGTGCCAGCAGCCAAGATCTCGAAACGCATGGCTACACCTTC; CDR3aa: CASSQDLETHGYTF
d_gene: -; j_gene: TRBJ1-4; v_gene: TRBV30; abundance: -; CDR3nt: TGTGCCCACCAAACTGGACAGACTAATGAAAAACTGTTTTTT; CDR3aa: CAHQTGQTNEKLFF
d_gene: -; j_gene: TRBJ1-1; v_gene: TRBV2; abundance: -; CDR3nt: TGTGCCAGCAGGGGGGACATGCCGAACACTGAAGCTTTCTTT; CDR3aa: CASRGDMPNTEAFF
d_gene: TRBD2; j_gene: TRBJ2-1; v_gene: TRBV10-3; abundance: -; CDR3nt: TGTGCCATCACTCCAGCGGGAGGGCCAGGTGATGAGCAGTTCTTC; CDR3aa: CAITPAGGPGDEQFF
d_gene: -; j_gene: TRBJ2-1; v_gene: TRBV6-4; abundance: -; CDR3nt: TGTGCCAGCAGTCACGGAGCTCCCGGTGAGCAGTTCTTC; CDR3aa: CASSHGAPGEQFF
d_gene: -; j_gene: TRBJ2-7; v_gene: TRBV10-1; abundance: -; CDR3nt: TGCGCCAGCACCAAGAACGCGGGTGGCACCTACGAGCAGTACTTC; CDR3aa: CASTKNAGGTYEQYF
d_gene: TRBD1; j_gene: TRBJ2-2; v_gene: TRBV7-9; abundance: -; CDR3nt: TGTGCCAGCAGCTTGGGACAGGGGGCTTCCGGGGAGCTGTTTTTT; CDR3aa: CASSLGQGASGELFF
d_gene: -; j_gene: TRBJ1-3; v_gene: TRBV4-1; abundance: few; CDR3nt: TGCGCCAGCAGCCTCCAATTGGGAAACACCATATATTTT; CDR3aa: CASSLQLGNTIYF
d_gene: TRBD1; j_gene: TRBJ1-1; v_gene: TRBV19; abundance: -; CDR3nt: TGTGCCAGTAGTGTGGGACAGAGGGGAGAAGCTTTCTTT; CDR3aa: CASSVGQRGEAFF
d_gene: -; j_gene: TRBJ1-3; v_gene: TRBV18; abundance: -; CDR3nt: TGTGCCAGCTCACCTATGGTGGGGAACTCTGGAAACACCATATATTTT; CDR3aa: CASSPMVGNSGNTIYF
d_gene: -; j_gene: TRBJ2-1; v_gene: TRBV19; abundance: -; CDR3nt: TGTGCCAGTAGTAGTAGACTGAACAATGAGCAGTTCTTC; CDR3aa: CASSSRLNNEQFF
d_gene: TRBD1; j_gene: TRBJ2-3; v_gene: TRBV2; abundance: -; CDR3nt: TGTGCCAGCAGTAAACGGACAGGTCGACCCACAGATACGCAGTATTTT; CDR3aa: CASSKRTGRPTDTQYF
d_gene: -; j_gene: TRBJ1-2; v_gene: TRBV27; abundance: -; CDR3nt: TGTGCCAGCAGTTTTAGACGGTATAACTATGGCTACACCTTC; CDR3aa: CASSFRRYNYGYTF
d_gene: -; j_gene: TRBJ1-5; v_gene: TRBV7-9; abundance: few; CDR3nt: TGTGCCAGCAGCTTAGACAGTCAGCCCCAGCATTTT; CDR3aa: CASSLDSQPQHF
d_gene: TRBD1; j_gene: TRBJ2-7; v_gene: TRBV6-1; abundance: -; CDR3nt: TGTGCCACAACGATGACAGGGGACGTGGACTACGAGCAGTACTTC; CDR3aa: CATTMTGDVDYEQYF
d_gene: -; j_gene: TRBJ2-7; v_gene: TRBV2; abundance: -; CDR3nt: TGTGCCAGCAGTGATGGGGGAAGGACCTACGAGCAGTACTTC; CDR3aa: CASSDGGRTYEQYF
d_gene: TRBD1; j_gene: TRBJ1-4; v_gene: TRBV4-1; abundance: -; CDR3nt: TGCGCCAGCCTTGACAGGGGGCGGGAAAAACTGTTTTTT; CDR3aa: CASLDRGREKLFF
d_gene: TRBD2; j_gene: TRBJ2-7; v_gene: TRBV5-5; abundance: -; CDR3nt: TGTGCCAGCACCACGGGACTAGCGGGAGTGGGAGAGCAGTACTTC; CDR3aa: CASTTGLAGVGEQYF
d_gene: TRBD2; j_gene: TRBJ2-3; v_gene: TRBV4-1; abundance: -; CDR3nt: TGCGCCAGCAGCCAAATTACTAGCGGGAGGGACACAGATACGCAGTATTTT; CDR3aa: CASSQITSGRDTDTQYF
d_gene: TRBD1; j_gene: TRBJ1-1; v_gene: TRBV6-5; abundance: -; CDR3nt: TGTGCCAGCAGTTCCGGGACAGGGGTGTCTGAAGCTTTCTTT; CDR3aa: CASSSGTGVSEAFF
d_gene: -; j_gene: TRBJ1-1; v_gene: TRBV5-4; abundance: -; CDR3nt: TGTGCCAGCAGCTTTTCTGCGAACACTGAAGCTTTCTTT; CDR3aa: CASSFSANTEAFF
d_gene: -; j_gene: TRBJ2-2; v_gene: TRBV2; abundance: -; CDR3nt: TGTGCCAGCAGGGGGACTCTTAACACCGGGGAGCTGTTTTTT; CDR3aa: CASRGTLNTGELFF
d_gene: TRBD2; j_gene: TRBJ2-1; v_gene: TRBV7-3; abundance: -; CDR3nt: TGTGCCAGCAGCCCGATGCGGGAGGGCCCGGGGCAGTTCTTC; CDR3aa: CASSPMREGPGQFF